This T cell receptor (beta chain) is from a study of cytomegalovirus exposure and HLA in healthy donors. Study-level findings and limits: Many donors carried some public TCRs, although rarity characterized most TCR sequences. According to the study, 160 or so TCR beta chains were cytomegalovirus-associated. A later analysis linked some 17,000 TCR beta sequences to HLA alleles at 0.05 false discovery rate.

With respect to this clone: Antigen specificity is unknown.

The CDR3 has 13 residues. Germline CDR1 reads MNHEY; CDR2 reads SVGAGI. The V gene lost 7 bases and the J gene lost 3 bases, with 12 bases spanning the gap. Primers included in the PCR were 60 Vbeta and 13 Jbeta primers. Some clones are missing from TCRdb's copy, which holds only in-frame ones; the method was immunoSEQ multiplex PCR. The repertoire includes hundreds of thousands of clones, roughly 80% of them detected once, and around 0.2% sits in the top ten. This clonotype was obtained from a girl aged 2 to 9 in good health and CMV-seronegative. The chain employs TRBV6-5 and TRBJ2-5, with D possibly TRBD1 on 6 matching bases. The sequencing input was PBMCs. Written as DNA, the CDR3 is TGTGCCAGCAAAAGGACAGTGGAAGAGACCCAGTACTTC. It specifies CASKRTVEETQYF.